Below are 19 T cell receptor beta chains sequenced from a single sample in a study of blood T cells in healthy people across ages. Using a J-beta primer mix together with a sample-barcoded 5' primer, a second PCR was run for roughly 6 to 12 cycles. Each CDR3 protein gets one entry after TCRdb re-called the 5' RACE reads with MiXCR. Among roughly 500,000 distinct CDR3 sequences listed, about 25% were seen once. The data were also submitted as part of a second study, on T cells of mothers and their children.

Specimen: blood. The receptors shown here come from a boy aged 5-17 years in good health.

This clonotype has more than one count but fewer than ten. This rearrangement joins TRBV4-3 to TRBJ2-1, with no clear D. Germline CDR1 LGHNA, CDR2 YSLEER. CDR3 length: 14 residues. V lost 0 bases to trimming and J lost 9 bases, with 12 bases between them. This chain's CDR3 is CASSQDRARGEQFF. The CDR3 DNA sequence: TGCGCCAGCAGCCAAGATCGGGCCCGTGGTGAGCAGTTCTTC.

The sample holds a few counts of this clonotype. The chain uses TRBV6-1 and TRBJ2-7, with D uncertain. V was shortened by 1 base and J by 0 bases, with 10 bases between the two germline ends. Per germline, CDR1 MNHNS and CDR2 SASEGT. The CDR3 covers 15 residues. CDR3 protein: CASSEEVVLSYEQYF. The CDR3 region has the DNA TGTGCCAGCAGTGAAGAGGTGGTTCTCTCCTACGAGCAGTACTTC.

This clonotype came up a few times. This rearrangement joins TRBV2 to TRBJ2-2; a possible D gene is TRBD1 (6 bases). CDR1 and CDR2 (germline): SNHLY, FYNNEI. The V gene lost 3 bases and the J gene lost 6 bases, with 17 bases spanning the gap. There are 16 residues in the CDR3. The CDR3 DNA reads TGTGCCAGCAGTGACCGGGACACGGGTCGGGCCGGGGAGCTGTTTTTT. It yields the protein CASSDRDTGRAGELFF.

The gene calls are TRBV20-1 and TRBJ2-5; perhaps TRBD1 as D (5 bases). Germline CDR1 reads DFQATT; CDR2 reads SNEGSKA (reference sequence). The CDR3 consists of 15 residues. Trimming pared 1 base from V and 0 bases from J, leaving 12 bases between. The DNA for the CDR3 is TGCAGTGCTAGAGGACAGACGAAGAACCAAGAGACCCAGTACTTC. It encodes CSARGQTKNQETQYF.

This clonotype was seen a few times. The chain is built from TRBV6-1 and TRBJ2-5; D gene unclear. From germline, CDR1 is MNHNS and CDR2 SASEGT. This CDR3 contains 17 residues. Trimming left V 5 bases short and J 2 bases short, with 21 bases between. The CDR3 reads CASSRNQQSAAQETQYF. DNA of the CDR3: TGTGCCAGCAGTCGCAACCAGCAATCGGCAGCACAAGAGACCCAGTACTTC.

This clonotype has a single count. Without the conserved terminal phenylalanine or tryptophan, this CDR3 likely stems from a read error. The V and J genes are TRBV28 and TRBJ1-4; 10 bases are a match to TRBD1. Trimming took 1 base from V and 6 from J; bases not matched to a gene: 5. The CDR3 loop spans 16 amino acids. Germline V lookup: CDR1 MDHEN, CDR2 SYDVKM. CDR3 nucleotide sequence: TGTGCCAGCAGTTTATTGCTCGGGACAGGGGATGAAAAACTGTTTCTT. It specifies CASSLLLGTGDEKLFL.

The rearrangement uses TRBV2 and TRBJ2-5; D not resolved. The assigned J gene may be wrong: the sequence end matches TRBJ2-1 better. Germline lookup yields CDR1 SNHLY and CDR2 FYNNEI. There are 12 residues in the CDR3. The DNA for the CDR3 is TGTGCCAGCAGTACGTGGGACAATGAGCAGTTCTTC. It codes for CASSTWDNEQFF.

There are a few counts of this clonotype. V is TRBV28 and J is TRBJ1-4, with a possible D match to TRBD1 (6 bases). The germline V and J ends were trimmed by 5 bases and 7 bases, with 20 bases remaining between them. The CDR3 is 16 amino acids. Germline V gene lookup returns CDR1 MDHEN and CDR2 SYDVKM. As DNA, the CDR3 is TGTGCCAGCAGTAGGGGAGGGGCACAGGGAAGTGAAAAACTGTTTTTT. Residues: CASSRGGAQGSEKLFF.

This clonotype was detected ten times or more. V usage is TRBV29-1 and J usage is TRBJ2-5; D is perhaps TRBD2 (6 bases). CDR3 length equals 14 residues. The germline gives CDR1 SQVTM, CDR2 ANQGSEA. The germline V and J ends were trimmed by 5 bases and 2 bases, with 15 bases remaining between them. The CDR3 bases are TGCAGCGTTAGCAATCTGGGGGGACAAGAGACCCAGTACTTC. Its protein is CSVSNLGGQETQYF.

The rearrangement links TRBV29-1 to TRBJ1-2; TRBD1 is a possible D gene (6 bases). The V end lost 4 bases, the J end lost 5 bases, and 20 bases lay between the germline ends. Germline-derived CDR1 and CDR2 are SQVTM and ANQGSEA. CDR3 size: 15 residues. CDR3 DNA: TGCAGCGTTGGAGAGGGGGTTACTCCCCGATATGGCTACACCTTC. Its translation: CSVGEGVTPRYGYTF. Using reference TRBV29-1 and TRBJ1-2 for the parts outside the CDR3, the full variable domain is SAVISQKPSRDICQRGTSLTIQCQVDSQVTMMFWYRQQPGQSLTLIATANQGSEATYESGFVIDKFPISRPNLTFSTLTVSNMSPEDSSIYLCSVGEGVTPRYGYTFGSGTRLTVV.

This rearrangement joins TRBV15 to TRBJ2-5, with TRBD2 matching 11 bases. With the DNA end fitting TRBJ2-1 better, the J assignment may be wrong. The CDR3 runs to 15 residues. Germline CDR1 LNHNV, CDR2 YYDKDF (reference sequence). The CDR3 protein is CATSTGLAGPNEQFF. The CDR3 region has the DNA TGTGCCACCAGCACCGGACTAGCGGGCCCCAATGAGCAGTTCTTC.

The V and J genes are TRBV6-5 and TRBJ1-3; unclear D gene. V lost 0 bases and J 3 bases, leaving 12 bases between the germline ends. The germline V gene has CDR1 MNHEY and CDR2 SVGAGI. The CDR3 totals 16 residues. The CDR3 region has the DNA TGTGCCAGCAGTTACTCGTACGGCGCGGATGGAAACACCATATATTTT. Translation gives CASSYSYGADGNTIYF.

This clonotype came up a few times. V is TRBV28 and J is TRBJ2-5; 7 positions agree with TRBD1. Per germline, CDR1 MDHEN and CDR2 SYDVKM. There are 15 residues in the CDR3. Losses at the gene ends were 2 bases for V and 7 bases for J; bases not matched to a gene: 10. The CDR3 nucleotides are TGTGCCAGCAGTTTACCCGACAGGGTCGGACGGACCCAGTACTTC. This codes for CASSLPDRVGRTQYF.

The rearrangement links TRBV4-3 to TRBJ2-2; no firm D call. The CDR3 consists of 16 residues. Deletions cut 0 bases from V and 0 bases from J, with 8 bases between. CDR1 and CDR2 (germline): LGHNA, YSLEER. The chain's CDR3 is CASSQEFTANTGELFF. CDR3 sequence (DNA): TGCGCCAGCAGCCAAGAGTTCACAGCGAACACCGGGGAGCTGTTTTTT.

The rearrangement joins TRBV9 to TRBJ2-5, with D tentatively TRBD2 (5 bases). This CDR3 is built from 12 residues. Trimming removed 4 bases at V and 5 bases at J, with 9 bases between. Germline V gene sequence: CDR1 SGDLS, CDR2 YYNGEE. CDR3 residues: CASSPTMETQYF. The CDR3 DNA is TGTGCCAGCAGCCCGACTATGGAGACCCAGTACTTC.

The table lists this clonotype with a few counts. V usage is TRBV7-9 and J usage is TRBJ2-1, with unresolved D. Germline CDR1 SEHNR, CDR2 FQNEAQ (reference sequence). V lost 5 bases and J 4 bases, leaving 12 bases between the germline ends. The CDR3 runs to 14 residues. CDR3 region: CASSQLVAYNEQFF. As DNA, the CDR3 is TGTGCCAGCAGCCAGCTGGTAGCTTACAATGAGCAGTTCTTC.

The chain links TRBV29-1 to TRBJ2-5; D is perhaps TRBD1 (6 bases). Per germline, CDR1 SQVTM and CDR2 ANQGSEA. V was shortened by 6 bases and J by 2 bases, with 13 bases between the two germline ends. The CDR3 totals 13 residues. The CDR3 DNA is TGCAGCGTCGAGGGGACACTTCAAGAGACCCAGTACTTC. Translating gives CSVEGTLQETQYF.

V gene TRBV2 combines with J gene TRBJ2-1; TRBD2 aligns across 14 bases. The length of the CDR3 is 15 residues. V trimming: 6 bases; J trimming: 7 bases; junction bases outside the gene matches: 5. The germline V gene has CDR1 SNHLY and CDR2 FYNNEI. The CDR3 is CASRATSGRGNEQFF. CDR3 bases: TGTGCCAGCAGGGCGACTAGCGGGAGGGGTAATGAGCAGTTCTTC.

On this clonotype itself: A clone one base away is much larger, so this may be a read error. The CDR3 is CASGSDWVDSPYEQYF. The CDR3 DNA reads TGTGCCAGCGGTTCTGATTGGGTAGACTCTCCCTACGAGCAGTACTTC. The rearrangement links TRBV27 to TRBJ2-7, with D unclear. Germline V CDR1 and CDR2: MNHEY, SMNVEV (reference sequence). This CDR3 region has 16 residues. Trimming removed 8 bases from V and 2 bases from J, with 22 bases in between.